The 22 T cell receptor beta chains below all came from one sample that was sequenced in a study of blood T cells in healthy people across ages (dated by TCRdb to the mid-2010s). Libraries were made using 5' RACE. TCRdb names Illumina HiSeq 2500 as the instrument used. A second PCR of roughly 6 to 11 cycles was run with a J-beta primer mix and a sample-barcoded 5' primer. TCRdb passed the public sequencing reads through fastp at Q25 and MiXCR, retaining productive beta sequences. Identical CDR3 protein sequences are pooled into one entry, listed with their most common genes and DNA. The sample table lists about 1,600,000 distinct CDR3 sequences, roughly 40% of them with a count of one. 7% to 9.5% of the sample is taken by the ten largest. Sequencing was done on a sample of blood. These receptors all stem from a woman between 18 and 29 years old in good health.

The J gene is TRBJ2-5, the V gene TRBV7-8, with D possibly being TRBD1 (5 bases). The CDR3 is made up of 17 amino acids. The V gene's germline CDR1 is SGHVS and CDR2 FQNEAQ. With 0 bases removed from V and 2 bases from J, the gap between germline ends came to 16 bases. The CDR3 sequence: CASSLALYQGAQETQYF. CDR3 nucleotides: TGTGCCAGCAGCTTAGCGCTGTACCAGGGTGCTCAAGAGACCCAGTACTTC.

CDR3 coding DNA: TGCAGTGCTCAGACTAGCGGGTCGAGATCCTACGAGCAGTACTTC. This encodes CSAQTSGSRSYEQYF. The chain recombines TRBV20-1 with TRBJ2-7; 10 positions match TRBD2. V shed 5 bases, J shed 1 base, and the junction held 8 bases outside the gene matches. The V gene's germline CDR1 is DFQATT and CDR2 SNEGSKA (reference sequence). The CDR3 has 15 residues.

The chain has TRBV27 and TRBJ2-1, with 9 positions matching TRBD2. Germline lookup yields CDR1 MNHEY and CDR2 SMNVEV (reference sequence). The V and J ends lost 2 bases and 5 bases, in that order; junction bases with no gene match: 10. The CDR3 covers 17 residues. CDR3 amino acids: CASSLRAGGQFDNEQFF. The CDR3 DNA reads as TGTGCCAGCAGTTTAAGGGCGGGGGGGCAGTTCGACAATGAGCAGTTCTTC.

The DNA of the CDR3 is TGTGCCAGCAGCTTTACGACGGGATATGGCTACACCTTC. Translating it yields CASSFTTGYGYTF. V and J are TRBV5-4 and TRBJ1-2; D gene ambiguous. Germline V gene lookup returns CDR1 SGHNT and CDR2 YYREEE (reference sequence). Between the trimmed V and J ends, which lost 2 bases and 5 bases, there was a span of 10 bases. The CDR3 is made up of 13 amino acids.

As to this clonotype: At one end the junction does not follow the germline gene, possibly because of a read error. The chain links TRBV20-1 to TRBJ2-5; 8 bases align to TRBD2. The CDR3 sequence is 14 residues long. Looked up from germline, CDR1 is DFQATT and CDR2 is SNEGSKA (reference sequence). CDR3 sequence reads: CSAPAGAGQETQYF. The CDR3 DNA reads TGCAGTGCTCCAGCGGGAGCGGGTCAAGAGACCCAGTACTTT.

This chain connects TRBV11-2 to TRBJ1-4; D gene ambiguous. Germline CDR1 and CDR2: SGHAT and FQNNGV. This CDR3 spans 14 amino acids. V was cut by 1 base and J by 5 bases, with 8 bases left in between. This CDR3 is CASSLAGQNEKLFF. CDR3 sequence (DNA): TGTGCCAGCAGCTTAGCCGGGCAAAATGAAAAACTGTTTTTT.

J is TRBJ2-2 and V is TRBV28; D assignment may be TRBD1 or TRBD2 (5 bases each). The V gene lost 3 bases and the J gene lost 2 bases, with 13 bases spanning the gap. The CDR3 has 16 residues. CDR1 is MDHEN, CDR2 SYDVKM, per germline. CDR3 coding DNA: TGTGCCAGCAGTTTTGGGGGAATCTATAACACCGGGGAGCTGTTTTTT. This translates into CASSFGGIYNTGELFF.

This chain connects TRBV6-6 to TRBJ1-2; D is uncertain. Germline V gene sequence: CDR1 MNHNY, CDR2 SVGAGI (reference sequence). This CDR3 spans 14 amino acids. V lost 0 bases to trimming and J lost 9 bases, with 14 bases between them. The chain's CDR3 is CASSYSSAVLRYTF. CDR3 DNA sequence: TGTGCCAGCAGTTACTCGAGTGCGGTGCTTCGCTACACCTTC.

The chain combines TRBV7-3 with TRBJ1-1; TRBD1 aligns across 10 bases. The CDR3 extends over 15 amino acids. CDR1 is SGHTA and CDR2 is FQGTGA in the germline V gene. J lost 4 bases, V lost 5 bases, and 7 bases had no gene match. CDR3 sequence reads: CASSRSTGGGTEAFF. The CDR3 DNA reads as TGTGCCAGCAGCCGATCGACAGGGGGCGGCACTGAAGCTTTCTTT.

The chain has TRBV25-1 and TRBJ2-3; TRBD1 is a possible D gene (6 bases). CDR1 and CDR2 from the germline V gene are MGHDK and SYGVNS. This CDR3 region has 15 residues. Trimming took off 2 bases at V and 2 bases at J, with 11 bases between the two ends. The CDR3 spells CASSEKGVFTDTQYF. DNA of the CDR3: TGTGCCAGCAGTGAAAAGGGGGTTTTCACAGATACGCAGTATTTT.

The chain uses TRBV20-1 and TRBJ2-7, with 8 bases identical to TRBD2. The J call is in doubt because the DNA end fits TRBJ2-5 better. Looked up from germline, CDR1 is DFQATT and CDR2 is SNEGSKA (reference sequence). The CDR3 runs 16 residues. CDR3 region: CSARDARTLAGETQYF. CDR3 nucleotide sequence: TGCAGTGCTAGAGATGCCCGAACCTTAGCGGGGGAGACCCAGTACTTC.

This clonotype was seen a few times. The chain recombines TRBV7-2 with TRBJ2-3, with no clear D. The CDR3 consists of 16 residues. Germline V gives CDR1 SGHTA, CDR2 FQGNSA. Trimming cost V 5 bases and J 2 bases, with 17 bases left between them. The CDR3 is CASSPPVWADTDTQYF. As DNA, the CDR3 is TGTGCCAGCAGCCCCCCGGTGTGGGCGGACACAGATACGCAGTATTTT.

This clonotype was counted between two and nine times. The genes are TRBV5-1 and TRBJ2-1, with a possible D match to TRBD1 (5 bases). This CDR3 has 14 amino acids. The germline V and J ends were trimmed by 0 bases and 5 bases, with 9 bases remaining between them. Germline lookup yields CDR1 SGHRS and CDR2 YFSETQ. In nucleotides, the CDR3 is TGCGCCAGCAGCTTGGGACAGAACCACAATGAGCAGTTCTTC. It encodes CASSLGQNHNEQFF. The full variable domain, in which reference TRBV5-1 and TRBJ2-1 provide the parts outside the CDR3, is KAGVTQTPRYLIKTRGQQVTLSCSPISGHRSVSWYQQTPGQGLQFLFEYFSETQRNKGNFPGRFSGRQFSNSRSEMNVSTLELGDSALYLCASSLGQNHNEQFFGPGTRLTVL.

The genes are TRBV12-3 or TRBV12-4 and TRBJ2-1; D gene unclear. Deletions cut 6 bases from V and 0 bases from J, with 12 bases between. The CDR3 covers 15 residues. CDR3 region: CASRRSTYSYNEQFF. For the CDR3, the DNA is TGTGCCAGCAGGCGAAGCACCTACTCCTACAATGAGCAGTTCTTC.

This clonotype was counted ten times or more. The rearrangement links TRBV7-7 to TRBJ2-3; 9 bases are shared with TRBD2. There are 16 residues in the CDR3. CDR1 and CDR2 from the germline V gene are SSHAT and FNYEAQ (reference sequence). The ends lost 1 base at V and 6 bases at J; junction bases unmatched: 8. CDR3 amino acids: CASSLDAAGGSDTQYF. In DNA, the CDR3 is TGTGCCAGCAGCTTAGATGCGGCGGGAGGGAGTGATACGCAGTATTTT.

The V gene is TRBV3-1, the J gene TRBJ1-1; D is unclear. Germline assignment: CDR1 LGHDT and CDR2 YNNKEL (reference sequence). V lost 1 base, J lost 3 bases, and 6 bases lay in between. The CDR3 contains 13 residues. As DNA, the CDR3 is TGTGCCAGCAGCCAAGTGGTCTACACTGAAGCTTTCTTT. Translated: CASSQVVYTEAFF.

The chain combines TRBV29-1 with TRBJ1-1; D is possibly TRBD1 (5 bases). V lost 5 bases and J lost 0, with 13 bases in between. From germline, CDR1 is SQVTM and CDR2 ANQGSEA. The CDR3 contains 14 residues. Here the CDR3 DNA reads TGCAGCGTTTCGGGACGCCTGATGAACACTGAAGCTTTCTTT. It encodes CSVSGRLMNTEAFF. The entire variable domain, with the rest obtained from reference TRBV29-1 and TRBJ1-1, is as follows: SAVISQKPSRDICQRGTSLTIQCQVDSQVTMMFWYRQQPGQSLTLIATANQGSEATYESGFVIDKFPISRPNLTFSTLTVSNMSPEDSSIYLCSVSGRLMNTEAFFGQGTRLTVV.

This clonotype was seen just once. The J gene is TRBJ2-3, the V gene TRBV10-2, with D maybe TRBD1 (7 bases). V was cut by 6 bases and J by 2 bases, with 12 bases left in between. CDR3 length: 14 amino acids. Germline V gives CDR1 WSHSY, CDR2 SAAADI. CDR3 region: CASREGQHTDTQYF. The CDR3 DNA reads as TGCGCCAGCAGGGAGGGACAGCACACAGATACGCAGTATTTT.

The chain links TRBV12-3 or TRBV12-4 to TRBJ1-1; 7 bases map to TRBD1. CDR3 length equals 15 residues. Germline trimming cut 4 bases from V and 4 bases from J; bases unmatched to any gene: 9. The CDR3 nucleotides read TGTGCCAGCAGTTGGGTGGAGGGGGCAGGCACTGAAGCTTTCTTT. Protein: CASSWVEGAGTEAFF.

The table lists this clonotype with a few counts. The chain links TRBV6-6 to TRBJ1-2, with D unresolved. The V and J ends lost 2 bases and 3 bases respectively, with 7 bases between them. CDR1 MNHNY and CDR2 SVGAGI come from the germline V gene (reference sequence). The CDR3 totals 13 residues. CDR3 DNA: TGTGCCAGCAGTTACCAATCAGACTATGGCTACACCTTC. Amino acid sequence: CASSYQSDYGYTF.

The CDR3 DNA follows: TGTGCCCCTACCCAGCCCCTAGCGGGGGGGAAAGAGACCCAGTACTTC. It specifies CAPTQPLAGGKETQYF. The chain employs TRBV21-1 and TRBJ2-7; the DNA was not used to check the table's D call, TRBD2. Near its end, the DNA agrees better with TRBJ2-5, so the J call may be wrong. TRBV21-1 is a pseudogene locus. This CDR3 has 16 residues.

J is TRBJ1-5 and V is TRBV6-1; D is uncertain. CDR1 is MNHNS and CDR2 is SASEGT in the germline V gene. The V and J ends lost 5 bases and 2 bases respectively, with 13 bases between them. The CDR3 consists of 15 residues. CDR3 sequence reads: CASSSTAVGNQPQHF. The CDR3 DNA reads TGTGCCAGCAGTTCAACGGCGGTGGGCAATCAGCCCCAGCATTTT.